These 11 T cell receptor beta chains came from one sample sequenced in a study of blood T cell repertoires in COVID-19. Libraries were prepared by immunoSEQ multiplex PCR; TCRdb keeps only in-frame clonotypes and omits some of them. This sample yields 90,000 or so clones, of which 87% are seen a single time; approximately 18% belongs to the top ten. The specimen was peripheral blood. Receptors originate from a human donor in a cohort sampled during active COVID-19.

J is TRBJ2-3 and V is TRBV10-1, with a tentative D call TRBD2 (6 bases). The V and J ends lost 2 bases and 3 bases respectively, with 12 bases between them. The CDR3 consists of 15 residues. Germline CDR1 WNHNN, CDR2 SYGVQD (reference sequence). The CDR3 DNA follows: TGCGCCAGCAGTGAGAGGCGGGATGGTACAGATACGCAGTATTTT. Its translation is CASSERRDGTDTQYF.

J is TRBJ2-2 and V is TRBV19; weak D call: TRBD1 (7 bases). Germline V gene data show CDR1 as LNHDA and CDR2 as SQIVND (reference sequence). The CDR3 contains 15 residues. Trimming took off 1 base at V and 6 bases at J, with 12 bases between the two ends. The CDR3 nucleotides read TGTGCCAGTAGTATAGTGGCCAGGGGGGCCGGGGAGCTGTTTTTT. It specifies CASSIVARGAGELFF. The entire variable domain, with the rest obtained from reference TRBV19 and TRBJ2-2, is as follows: DGGITQSPKYLFRKEGQNVTLSCEQNLNHDAMYWYRQDPGQGLRLIYYSQIVNDFQKGDIAEGYSVSREKKESFPLTVTSAQKNPTAFYLCASSIVARGAGELFFGEGSRLTVL.

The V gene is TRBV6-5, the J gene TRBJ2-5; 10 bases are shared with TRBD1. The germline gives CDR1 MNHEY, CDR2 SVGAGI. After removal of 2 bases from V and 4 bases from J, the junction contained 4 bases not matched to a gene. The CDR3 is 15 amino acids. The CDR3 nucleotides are TGTGCCAGCAGTTACGGGGGGACAGGGGTAGAGACCCAGTACTTC. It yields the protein CASSYGGTGVETQYF.

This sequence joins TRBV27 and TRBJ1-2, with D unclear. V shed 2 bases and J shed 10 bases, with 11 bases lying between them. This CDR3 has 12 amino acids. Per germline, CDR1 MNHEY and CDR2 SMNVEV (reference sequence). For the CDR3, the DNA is TGTGCCAGCAGTTTACGAGGTCGGGACTACACCTTC. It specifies CASSLRGRDYTF.

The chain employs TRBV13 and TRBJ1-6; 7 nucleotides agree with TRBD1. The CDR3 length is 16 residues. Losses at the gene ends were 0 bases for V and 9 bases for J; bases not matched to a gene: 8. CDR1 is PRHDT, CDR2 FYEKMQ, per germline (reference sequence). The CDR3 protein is CASSLGGQGVSSPLHF. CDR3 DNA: TGTGCCAGCAGCTTAGGCGGCCAGGGGGTCTCTTCACCCCTCCACTTT. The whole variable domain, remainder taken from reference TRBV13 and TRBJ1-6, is AAGVIQSPRHLIKEKRETATLKCYPIPRHDTVYWYQQGPGQDPQFLISFYEKMQSDKGSIPDRFSAQQFSDYHSELNMSSLELGDSALYFCASSLGGQGVSSPLHFGNGTRLTVT.

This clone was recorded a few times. The CDR3 loop reads CASSPRVGTEAFF. In nucleotides, the CDR3 is TGTGCCAGCAGTCCGCGGGTAGGGACTGAAGCTTTCTTT. The gene calls are TRBV12-3 or TRBV12-4 and TRBJ1-1; D call uncertain. Trimming cost V 5 bases and J 5 bases, with 12 bases left between them. The CDR3 is 13 amino acids.

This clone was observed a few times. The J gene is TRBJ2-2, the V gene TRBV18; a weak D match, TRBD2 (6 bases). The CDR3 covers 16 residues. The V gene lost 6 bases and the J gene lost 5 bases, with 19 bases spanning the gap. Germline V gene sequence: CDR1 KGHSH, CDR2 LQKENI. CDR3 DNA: TGTGCCAGCTCGCCATTGTTGACTAGGGGTACCGGGGAGCTGTTTTTT. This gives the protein CASSPLLTRGTGELFF.

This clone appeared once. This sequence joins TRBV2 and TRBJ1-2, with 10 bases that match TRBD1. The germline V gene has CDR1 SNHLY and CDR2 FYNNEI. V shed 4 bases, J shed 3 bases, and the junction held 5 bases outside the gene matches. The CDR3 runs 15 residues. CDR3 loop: CASSGDRGADYGYTF. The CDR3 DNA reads TGTGCCAGCAGTGGGGACAGGGGAGCGGACTATGGCTACACCTTC. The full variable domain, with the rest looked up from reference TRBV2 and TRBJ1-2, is EPEVTQTPSHQVTQMGQEVILRCVPISNHLYFYWYRQILGQKVEFLVSFYNNEISEKSEIFDDQFSVERPDGSNFTLKIRSTKLEDSAMYFCASSGDRGADYGYTFGSGTRLTVV.

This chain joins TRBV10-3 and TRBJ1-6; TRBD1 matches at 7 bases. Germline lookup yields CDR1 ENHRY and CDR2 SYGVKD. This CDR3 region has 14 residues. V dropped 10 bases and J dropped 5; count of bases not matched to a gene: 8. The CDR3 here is CATRQGMDNSPLHF. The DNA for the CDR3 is TGTGCCACCCGACAGGGTATGGATAATTCACCCCTCCACTTT.

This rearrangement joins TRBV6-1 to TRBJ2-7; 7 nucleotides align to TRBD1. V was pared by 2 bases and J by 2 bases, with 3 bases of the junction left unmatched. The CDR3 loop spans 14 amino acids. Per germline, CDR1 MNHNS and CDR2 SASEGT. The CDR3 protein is CASSELTGTYEQYF. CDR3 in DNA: TGTGCCAGCAGTGAATTGACAGGGACCTACGAGCAGTACTTC.

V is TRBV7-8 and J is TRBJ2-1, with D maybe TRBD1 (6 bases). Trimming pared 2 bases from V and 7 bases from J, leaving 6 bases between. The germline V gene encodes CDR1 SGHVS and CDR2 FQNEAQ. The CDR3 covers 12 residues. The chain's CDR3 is CASSLQGNEQFF. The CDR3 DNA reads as TGTGCCAGCAGCTTACAGGGGAATGAGCAGTTCTTC.